The present TCR beta chain was sequenced within a study of low-dose radiotherapy and immunotherapy resistance in tumors. Study details: Dosing for Cohort 2 consisted of 1 Gy per fraction every two weeks, reaching a total of 13 Gy over 26 weeks. Given every two weeks, intravenous cyclophosphamide 200 mg/m2 preceded radiation and immunotherapy by one day.

Primers targeting TRAV and TRBV primed first-strand cDNA, covering alpha and beta chains. Over around 19 PCR cycles, TCRs were amplified from a constant-region primer and V-primer adapter. TCRdb fed the reads into MiXCR, producing one record per CDR3 protein. Here the sample spans 13,000 or so distinct CDR3 sequences, 75% being singletons. The ends were cut back, 0 bases at V and 2 bases at J, with 4 bases in the middle. The CDR3 runs 13 residues. Germline V gene data show CDR1 as SGHAT and CDR2 as FQDESV (reference sequence). In the RACIN dose-escalation trial, donors got nivolumab plus ipilimumab with aspirin, cyclophosphamide and radiotherapy. Eligibility criteria specified advanced solid malignancies devoid of tumor-infiltrating lymphocytes.

This chain joins TRBV11-1 and TRBJ1-2; D remains ambiguous. The sequence derives from a human donor with advanced metastatic prostate, ovarian, gallbladder or colorectal cancer (not recorded which). This table probably holds off-target reads from a library built for another chain. The CDR3 loop is CASSLAANYGYTF. The CDR3 nucleotides read TGTGCCAGCAGCTTAGCGGCCAACTATGGCTACACCTTC.